This T cell receptor (beta chain) comes out of a study of T-cell memory formation after mild COVID-19. Across the whole study: TCR clusters mostly belonged to single donors.

CDR1 and CDR2 from the germline V gene are SGHTA and FQGTGA. The CDR3 sequence is 17 residues long. The V end lost 0 bases, the J end lost 1 base, and 13 bases lay between the germline ends. Study-level points and caveats: Clones that contracted from day 15 to 85 had balanced CD4/CD8; later expanders were CD4+ biased. The finding that pre-infection memory included some responding clones suggested that cross-reactive memory joined.

Only a few counts were recorded for this clonotype. The antigen remains unidentified. Constant-segment primers were used for 5'RACE, and the resulting TCR alpha and TCR beta cDNA libraries carried sample barcodes and UMIs. TCRdb analysed the 5' RACE reads with MiXCR anew, one entry per CDR3 protein. The sample records about 400,000 distinct CDR3 sequences, less than 25% being singletons. This rearrangement joins TRBV7-3 to TRBJ2-1; TRBD2 might be the D (6 bases). The sequenced sample was PBMCs or a T cell subset sorted from them (not recorded which). This receptor was obtained from an adult woman who had mild COVID-19 (a few samples of this study predate the infection). Cell type and time point are not known. The DNA of the CDR3 is TGTGCCAGCAGCTTAACGTTTCCGGGAGCATCCTACAATGAGCAGTTCTTC. Its translation is CASSLTFPGASYNEQFF. The complete variable domain, with remaining parts taken from reference TRBV7-3 and TRBJ2-1, reads GAGVSQTPSNKVTEKGKYVELRCDPISGHTALYWYRQSLGQGPEFLIYFQGTGAADDSGLPNDRFFAVRPEGSVSTLKIQRTERGDSAVYLCASSLTFPGASYNEQFFGPGTRLTVL.